The 21 T cell receptor beta chains in this list originate from one sample, sequenced in a study of preoperative IRX-2 immunotherapy in early breast cancer (dated by TCRdb to between 2019 and 2020). The library relied on the immunoSEQ multiplex PCR assay. TCRdb limited this immuneACCESS table to in-frame rearrangements with V and J called. A share of clones is missing; checked studies link under half to unresolved V genes, and the rest is unexplained. The sample data list approximately 34,000 clones, and about 96% of these were observed just once. The ten largest clones add up to roughly 6.5% of the sample. What this sample's treatment or condition label stands for: preoperative locoregional IRX-2 cytokine immunotherapy. This specimen was taken from a patient treated with IRX-2 immunotherapy. The receptors come from a human donor with breast cancer.

This clone has just one count. The rearrangement links TRBV29-1 to TRBJ2-1; D may be TRBD2 (6 bases). Germline values: CDR1 SQVTM, CDR2 ANQGSEA. CDR3 size: 15 residues. Trimming removed 5 bases at V and 2 bases at J, with 16 bases between. The CDR3 coding sequence is TGCAGCGTTAAGGGGACTCCCGGGACCTACAATGAGCAGTTCTTC. Its translation: CSVKGTPGTYNEQFF.

V gene TRBV5-1 combines with J gene TRBJ2-5; D gene ambiguous. This CDR3 contains 12 residues. Trimming removed 1 base from V and 5 bases from J, with 6 bases in between. Germline V CDR1 and CDR2: SGHRS, YFSETQ. Here the CDR3 reads CASSLLGETQYF. The CDR3 DNA follows: TGCGCCAGCAGCTTGTTGGGGGAGACCCAGTACTTC.

V gene TRBV9 combines with J gene TRBJ2-3, with D unresolved. This CDR3 comprises 14 residues. Trimming took 1 base from V and 3 from J, leaving 9 bases between them. Germline V CDR1 and CDR2: SGDLS, YYNGEE. CDR3 in DNA: TGTGCCAGCAGCGTATTCCTAGATACAGATACGCAGTATTTT. Its protein is CASSVFLDTDTQYF.

The CDR3: CASSWGQGNQPQHF. The CDR3, as DNA: TGTGCCAGCAGCTGGGGACAGGGGAATCAGCCCCAGCATTTT. This sequence joins TRBV7-2 and TRBJ1-5; 10 nucleotides line up with TRBD1. The CDR3 covers 14 residues. The V gene end was trimmed by 4 bases and the J gene end by 4 bases; junction bases not matched to a gene: 1. Per germline, CDR1 SGHTA and CDR2 FQGNSA. Supplemented by reference TRBV7-2 and TRBJ1-5, the full variable domain reads GAGVSQSPSNKVTEKGKDVELRCDPISGHTALYWYRQSLGQGLEFLIYFQGNSAPDKSGLPSDRFSAERTGGSVSTLTIQRTQQEDSAVYLCASSWGQGNQPQHFGDGTRLSIL.

The gene calls are TRBV19 and TRBJ1-2; D unresolved. With 3 bases removed from V and 8 bases from J, the gap between germline ends came to 19 bases. CDR1 is LNHDA, CDR2 SQIVND, per germline (reference sequence). The CDR3 length is 15 residues. In nucleotides, the CDR3 is TGTGCCAGTAGTATCACCTTGGAGGGCCAAAGGGGCTACACCTTC. Protein sequence: CASSITLEGQRGYTF.

The V and J genes are TRBV11-2 and TRBJ2-5, with D tentatively TRBD1 (5 bases). Judging by the DNA end, TRBJ2-7 fits better; the J call may be wrong. This CDR3 spans 12 amino acids. In germline, CDR1 is SGHAT, CDR2 FQNNGV. DNA for the CDR3: TGTGCCAGCAGCCGACGGACATACGAGCAGTACTTC. Its translation is CASSRRTYEQYF.

The chain joins TRBV6-6 to TRBJ1-3, with D possibly being TRBD1 (6 bases). Germline-derived CDR1 and CDR2 are MNHNY and SVGAGI (reference sequence). The CDR3 has 13 residues. The V and J ends lost 11 bases and 4 bases respectively, with 15 bases between them. The CDR3 DNA sequence: TGTGCCGCAATTGGGGGGGCAGGAAACACCATATATTTT. Its translation: CAAIGGAGNTIYF.

The chain links TRBV7-2 to TRBJ2-3, with TRBD2 matching 10 bases. With V trimmed by 1 base and J by 7 bases, 5 bases remained unmatched. Germline V gene lookup returns CDR1 SGHTA and CDR2 FQGNSA. This CDR3 has 15 residues. The CDR3, as DNA: TGTGCCAGCAGCTTAGGTCGGACTAGCGGCCATACGCAGTATTTT. The encoded protein is CASSLGRTSGHTQYF. The full variable domain, with the rest looked up from reference TRBV7-2 and TRBJ2-3, is GAGVSQSPSNKVTEKGKDVELRCDPISGHTALYWYRQSLGQGLEFLIYFQGNSAPDKSGLPSDRFSAERTGGSVSTLTIQRTQQEDSAVYLCASSLGRTSGHTQYFGPGTRLTVL.

This sequence joins TRBV23-1 and TRBJ2-6, with unresolved D. TRBV23-1 is an ORF, and what it does is uncertain. V was shortened by 3 bases and J by 3 bases, with 21 bases between the two germline ends. The CDR3 sequence is 19 residues long. The CDR3 nucleotides are TGCGCCAGCAGTCAGGATACCAGCCACCAATTCAGTGGGGCCAACGTCCTGACTTTC. Protein product: CASSQDTSHQFSGANVLTF.

The chain employs TRBV2 and TRBJ2-1; D is undetermined. The V gene's germline CDR1 is SNHLY and CDR2 FYNNEI. The germline V and J ends were trimmed by 9 bases and 6 bases, with 21 bases remaining between them. The CDR3 is 15 amino acids. Here the CDR3 DNA reads TGTGCCAGTACTTTCGGAGACGGTTGGTCCAATGAGCAGTTCTTC. It codes for CASTFGDGWSNEQFF.

This clone is a singleton in its sample. The rearrangement uses TRBV18 and TRBJ2-7, with 8 bases matching TRBD1. The CDR3 extends over 15 amino acids. Germline trimming cut 3 bases from V and 7 bases from J; bases unmatched to any gene: 11. Germline V gene sequence: CDR1 KGHSH, CDR2 LQKENI. CDR3 amino acids: CASSPQLDRDGEQYF. The DNA for the CDR3 is TGTGCCAGCTCACCTCAATTGGACAGGGACGGAGAGCAGTACTTC. Using reference TRBV18 and TRBJ2-7 for the parts outside the CDR3, the full variable domain is NAGVMQNPRHLVRRRGQEARLRCSPMKGHSHVYWYRQLPEEGLKFMVYLQKENIIDESGMPKERFSAEFPKEGPSILRIQQVVRGDSAAYFCASSPQLDRDGEQYFGPGTRLTVT.

V usage is TRBV5-1 and J usage is TRBJ1-2; TRBD1 agrees at 7 bases. V lost 3 bases, J lost 6 bases, and 14 bases stayed unmatched. In germline, CDR1 is SGHRS, CDR2 YFSETQ. The CDR3 totals 16 residues. CDR3 in DNA: TGCGCCAGCAGCTCCTCTGGACTCAAGACAGGGCATGGCTACACCTTC. Amino acids: CASSSSGLKTGHGYTF.

The chain combines TRBV6-5 with TRBJ1-4; a possible D gene is TRBD1 (6 bases). V was shortened by 2 bases and J by 2 bases, with 9 bases between the two germline ends. Germline assignment: CDR1 MNHEY and CDR2 SVGAGI. The CDR3 covers 15 residues. The CDR3 sequence is CASSYRDTTNEKLFF. DNA of the CDR3: TGTGCCAGCAGTTACCGGGACACGACTAATGAAAAACTGTTTTTT.

This clone was observed a single time. The chain joins TRBV5-1 to TRBJ2-7; D might be TRBD1 (5 bases). Germline loops: CDR1 SGHRS, CDR2 YFSETQ. The germline V and J ends were trimmed by 1 base and 7 bases, with 15 bases remaining between them. The CDR3 consists of 14 residues. In nucleotides, the CDR3 is TGCGCCAGCAGCTTGTTGTCAGGGAATAAAGAGCAGTACTTC. This gives the protein CASSLLSGNKEQYF. Variable domain in full (rest from reference TRBV5-1 and TRBJ2-7): KAGVTQTPRYLIKTRGQQVTLSCSPISGHRSVSWYQQTPGQGLQFLFEYFSETQRNKGNFPGRFSGRQFSNSRSEMNVSTLELGDSALYLCASSLLSGNKEQYFGPGTRLTVT.

V gene TRBV28 combines with J gene TRBJ2-7, with D unclear. Germline V lookup: CDR1 MDHEN, CDR2 SYDVKM. This CDR3 comprises 15 residues. V was pared by 3 bases and J by 6 bases, with 18 bases between. For the CDR3, the DNA is TGTGCCAGCAGTTTGTATTTGGGCAGCTCGGCCGAGCAGTACTTC. Residues: CASSLYLGSSAEQYF.

The CDR3, as DNA: TGTGCCAGTAGTATAGATCTTTGGGGCTACACCTTC. This gives the protein CASSIDLWGYTF. The rearrangement joins TRBV19 to TRBJ1-2; D gene unclear. This CDR3 comprises 12 residues. CDR1 is LNHDA and CDR2 is SQIVND in the germline V gene (reference sequence). Trimming stripped 0 bases from V and 8 bases from J, with 7 bases between.

The chain joins TRBV6-5 to TRBJ2-5, with 11 bases aligning to TRBD2. CDR1 MNHEY and CDR2 SVGAGI come from the germline V gene. The CDR3 runs to 15 residues. Trimming at V came to 4 bases and at J to 4 bases, leaving 5 bases not matched to a gene. DNA for the CDR3: TGTGCCAGCAGTTCCTTTACTAGCGGGAGAGAGACCCAGTACTTC. It is translated as CASSSFTSGRETQYF.

In its sample, this clone was seen a few times. This chain links TRBV19 with TRBJ2-7; a weak D match, TRBD1 (6 bases). Germline V gives CDR1 LNHDA, CDR2 SQIVND (reference sequence). Trimming cost V 10 bases and J 3 bases, with 13 bases left between them. The CDR3 runs 12 residues. CDR3 bases: TGTGCCACAACTGGACAGTTCTACGAGCAGTACTTC. Protein sequence: CATTGQFYEQYF.

This chain joins TRBV5-5 and TRBJ2-7, with 8 positions matching TRBD1. Germline V gene sequence: CDR1 SGHKS, CDR2 YYEKEE (reference sequence). The CDR3 consists of 14 residues. After removal of 1 base from V and 3 bases from J, the junction contained 3 bases not matched to a gene. The CDR3 is CASSLPGQVYEQYF. The CDR3 bases are TGTGCCAGCAGCTTGCCGGGACAGGTCTACGAGCAGTACTTC.

The chain combines TRBV27 with TRBJ1-2; 10 positions agree with TRBD1. The trim removed 6 bases at V and 3 bases at J, leaving 10 bases unmatched. Germline CDR1 and CDR2: MNHEY and SMNVEV (reference sequence). CDR3 length equals 16 residues. Written as DNA, the CDR3 is TGTGCCAGCAGGCCCCCATCCGGGACAGGGGACTATGGCTACACCTTC. As protein: CASRPPSGTGDYGYTF.

This chain uses TRBV28 with TRBJ1-5, with D hard to call. The germline V gene encodes CDR1 MDHEN and CDR2 SYDVKM. The CDR3 is made up of 15 amino acids. Between the trimmed V and J ends, which lost 4 bases and 4 bases, there was a span of 14 bases. The CDR3 loop reads CASSSLDRENQPQHF. The CDR3 nucleotides are TGTGCCAGCAGTTCACTGGACCGCGAAAATCAGCCCCAGCATTTT.